The 11 T cell receptor beta chains below come from one sample, sequenced in a study of early T cells in non-severe SARS-CoV-2 infection. TCRdb itself ran the 5' RACE reads through MiXCR, one entry per CDR3 protein. This table has fewer than 80,000 distinct CDR3 sequences, over 9% appearing once. The source material was whole blood, sampled at baseline. The receptors come from an adult who was a healthcare worker with PCR-confirmed SARS-CoV-2 infection or an uninfected control (not recorded which).

The chain uses TRBV18 and TRBJ1-3; D call uncertain. The V gene lost 5 bases and the J gene lost 0 bases, with 8 bases spanning the gap. Per the germline V gene, CDR1 is KGHSH and CDR2 is LQKENI. The length of the CDR3 is 14 residues. CDR3 nucleotides: TGTGCCAGCTCATTGAAGTCCTCTGGAAACACCATATATTTT. Its translation is CASSLKSSGNTIYF.

This clonotype was seen more than once but under ten times. The chain combines TRBV7-6 with TRBJ1-6; maybe TRBD1 (6 bases). The CDR3 sequence is 15 residues long. The germline CDR1 and CDR2 sequences are SGHVS and FNYEAQ. Trimming stripped 6 bases from V and 7 bases from J, with 16 bases between. The CDR3, as DNA: TGTGCCAGCAGTCCAAGACAGGCAGCGAATTCACCCCTCCACTTT. It codes for CASSPRQAANSPLHF.

In this sample, this clonotype turned up once. The rearrangement links TRBV7-2 to TRBJ1-1, with D unclear. This CDR3 spans 11 amino acids. Between the trimmed V and J ends, which lost 8 bases and 5 bases, there was a span of 9 bases. Germline V CDR1 and CDR2: SGHTA, FQGNSA. The CDR3 region has the DNA TGTGCCAGCGGTCCGGGGACTGAAGCTTTCTTT. Amino acid sequence: CASGPGTEAFF.

The rearrangement uses TRBV7-6 and TRBJ2-2, with D uncertain. The germline CDR1 and CDR2 sequences are SGHVS and FNYEAQ. This CDR3 region has 12 residues. V lost 5 bases to trimming and J lost 6 bases, with 7 bases between them. The CDR3 loop is CASSLVSGELFF. Here the CDR3 DNA reads TGTGCCAGCAGCCTAGTATCCGGGGAGCTGTTTTTT. The full variable domain, completed using reference TRBV7-6 and TRBJ2-2, is GAGVSQSPRYKVTKRGQDVALRCDPISGHVSLYWYRQALGQGPEFLTYFNYEAQQDKSGLPNDRFSAERPEGSISTLTIQRTEQRDSAMYRCASSLVSGELFFGEGSRLTVL.

V and J are TRBV28 and TRBJ1-1; D remains ambiguous. CDR1 MDHEN and CDR2 SYDVKM come from the germline V gene. Trimming cost V 10 bases and J 2 bases, with 8 bases left between them. The CDR3 spans 11 residues. Written as DNA, the CDR3 is TGTGCCACCCATCGAAACACTGAAGCTTTCTTT. Translated, it gives CATHRNTEAFF. Together with reference TRBV28 and TRBJ1-1, the CDR3 gives the full variable domain: DVKVTQSSRYLVKRTGEKVFLECVQDMDHENMFWYRQDPGLGLRLIYFSYDVKMKEKGDIPEGYSVSREKKERFSLILESASTNQTSMYLCATHRNTEAFFGQGTRLTVV.

This clonotype was picked up many times. The genes are TRBV15 and TRBJ2-2; 7 bases are a match to TRBD1. V was pared by 4 bases and J by 2 bases, with 4 bases of the junction left unmatched. CDR3 size: 15 residues. CDR1 and CDR2 (germline): LNHNV, YYDKDF (reference sequence). CDR3 amino acids: CATSTRQGNTGELFF. The CDR3 DNA reads TGTGCCACCAGCACCAGACAGGGAAACACCGGGGAGCTGTTTTTT.

This clonotype was seen a handful of times. This chain connects TRBV29-1 to TRBJ2-1; D is ambiguous. Germline V gene sequence: CDR1 SQVTM, CDR2 ANQGSEA. V was trimmed by 7 bases and J by 5 bases, leaving 6 bases between them. This CDR3 spans 10 amino acids. DNA of the CDR3: TGCAGCGGTTGGGACAATGAGCAGTTCTTC. The encoded protein is CSGWDNEQFF.

A few counts support this clonotype. The chain uses TRBV2 and TRBJ2-3, with D tentatively TRBD1 (6 bases). This CDR3 is 15 amino acids long. The germline gives CDR1 SNHLY, CDR2 FYNNEI. V dropped 6 bases and J dropped 4 bases, with 17 bases sitting between them. CDR3 sequence reads: CASRAEFRGPDTQYF. The CDR3 nucleotides read TGTGCCAGCAGGGCAGAGTTCAGGGGCCCAGATACGCAGTATTTT.

The chain has TRBV20-1 and TRBJ1-6, with a possible D match to TRBD1 (6 bases). Germline V gene sequence: CDR1 DFQATT, CDR2 SNEGSKA (reference sequence). The CDR3 has 14 amino acids. Trimming removed 5 bases from V and 7 bases from J, with 15 bases in between. CDR3 region: CSAPLGGINSPLHF. The DNA of the CDR3 is TGCAGTGCTCCCCTAGGGGGGATCAATTCACCCCTCCACTTT.

The sample holds a few counts of this clonotype. The chain recombines TRBV27 with TRBJ2-1; D is perhaps TRBD1 (5 bases). CDR1 and CDR2 (germline): MNHEY, SMNVEV (reference sequence). The CDR3 is made up of 13 amino acids. V was cut by 1 base and J by 7 bases, with 8 bases left in between. CDR3 sequence: CASSLYRQNEQFF. The CDR3 region has the DNA TGTGCCAGCAGTTTATATAGACAGAATGAGCAGTTCTTC.

The chain joins TRBV2 to TRBJ1-4; D gene ambiguous. The V and J ends lost 8 bases and 0 bases respectively, with 10 bases between them. CDR1 and CDR2 (germline): SNHLY, FYNNEI. The CDR3 is 14 amino acids. The CDR3 loop is CASSVQTTNEKLFF. CDR3 nucleotide sequence: TGTGCCAGCTCCGTCCAGACAACTAATGAAAAACTGTTTTTT.